Following are 19 T cell receptor beta chains from one sample sequenced in a study of T-cell memory formation after mild COVID-19 listed by TCRdb under 2021. The protocol used for the library was 5' RACE. Sequenced using an Illumina NovaSeq 6000. TCRdb ran its own pipeline on the public reads, namely fastp trimming at Q25 and MiXCR clone calling, and kept in-frame beta chains. Rows matching on CDR3 protein sequence are summarized as one entry with the most common DNA and genes. The sample contains 140,000 to 150,000 distinct CDR3 sequences, about 19% of them found a single time. Of the sample, about 2.1% falls within the top ten clones. Sequencing input: PBMCs or a T cell subset sorted from them (not recorded which). Receptor source: an adult woman who had mild COVID-19 (a few samples of this study predate the infection). The sample titles of this study are shuffled in the database, so cell type and time point are left out; the donor was told from shared clones.

This rearrangement joins TRBV9 to TRBJ1-3; the match to TRBD1 covers 7 bases. The CDR3 sequence is 16 residues long. Germline loops: CDR1 SGDLS, CDR2 YYNGEE. Unmatched junction bases numbered 12, after V lost 3 bases and J lost 6 bases. The CDR3 spells CASSESLGGAENTIYF. The CDR3 DNA sequence: TGTGCCAGCAGCGAGTCTTTAGGGGGCGCAGAAAACACCATATATTTT.

This clonotype was seen only a few times. The chain combines TRBV12-3 or TRBV12-4 with TRBJ1-2; 9 bases agree with TRBD1. With V trimmed by 5 bases and J by 8 bases, 15 bases remained unmatched. CDR3 length: 16 residues. The CDR3 protein is CASSLGPQGATGGYTF. The DNA of the CDR3 is TGTGCCAGCAGTCTAGGACCACAGGGGGCTACGGGCGGCTACACCTTC.

The chain links TRBV11-3 to TRBJ2-1, with D possibly TRBD2 on 6 matching bases. The CDR3 has 15 residues. Between the trimmed V and J ends, which lost 1 base and 1 base, there was a span of 8 bases. Germline CDR1 and CDR2: SGHNT and YENEEA. The DNA for the CDR3 is TGTGCCAGCAGCTTAGGGGCGGGGTCCTACAATGAGCAGTTCTTC. Its protein product is CASSLGAGSYNEQFF.

This clonotype was seen only a few times. The chain carries TRBV7-9 and TRBJ1-2; TRBD1 matches 7 bases. The J segment lost 2 bases and the V segment lost 5 bases, leaving 8 bases of the junction unmatched. The germline gives CDR1 SEHNR, CDR2 FQNEAQ (reference sequence). This CDR3 is 15 amino acids long. For the CDR3, the DNA is TGTGCCAGCAGCGATAGATCAGGGGGAAACTATGGCTACACCTTC. It specifies CASSDRSGGNYGYTF.

The genes are TRBV30 and TRBJ1-1, with D maybe TRBD1 (6 bases). CDR1 is GTSNPN and CDR2 is SVGIG in the germline V gene (reference sequence). Trimming stripped 1 base from V and 5 bases from J, with 17 bases between. This CDR3 has 15 amino acids. CDR3 nucleotides: TGTGCCTGGAGTGGACAACAGGGTATCATGACTGAAGCTTTCTTT. Protein sequence: CAWSGQQGIMTEAFF.

The chain couples TRBV27 to TRBJ1-2; D remains ambiguous. Trimming shortened V by 3 bases and J by 4 bases, and 18 bases separated the two germline ends. CDR1 is MNHEY and CDR2 is SMNVEV in the germline V gene (reference sequence). The CDR3 totals 16 residues. The CDR3 coding sequence is TGTGCCAGCAGTTTTGACCCAAACGGAGGACTCTATGGCTACACCTTC. It specifies CASSFDPNGGLYGYTF.

The chain joins TRBV7-9 to TRBJ1-1; D is possibly TRBD1 (6 bases). The CDR3 is made up of 16 amino acids. The V end was cut by 4 bases, the J end by 11 bases, with 26 bases between. The germline CDR1 and CDR2 sequences are SEHNR and FQNEAQ (reference sequence). The CDR3 sequence: CASSSLPGRGYQDAFF. CDR3 DNA sequence: TGTGCCAGCAGCTCCCTCCCCGGCAGGGGCTATCAGGATGCTTTCTTT. Supplemented by reference TRBV7-9 and TRBJ1-1, the full variable domain reads DTGVSQNPRHKITKRGQNVTFRCDPISEHNRLYWYRQTLGQGPEFLTYFQNEAQLEKSRLLSDRFSAERPKGSFSTLEIQRTEQGDSAMYLCASSSLPGRGYQDAFFGQGTRLTVV.

This clonotype was counted only a few times. As DNA, the CDR3 is TGTGCCAGCAGTAGACGGACAGGGACCGTTGGCTACGAGCAGTACTTC. Its protein product is CASSRRTGTVGYEQYF. This rearrangement joins TRBV2 to TRBJ2-7, with 8 bases identical to TRBD1. The CDR3 is 16 amino acids. Trimming at V came to 5 bases and at J to 3 bases, leaving 12 bases not matched to a gene. CDR1 and CDR2 (germline): SNHLY, FYNNEI.

This clonotype has more than one count but fewer than ten. V is TRBV29-1 and J is TRBJ2-5; the D is unclear. Between the trimmed V and J ends, which lost 4 bases and 4 bases, there was a span of 13 bases. There are 13 residues in the CDR3. CDR1 SQVTM and CDR2 ANQGSEA come from the germline V gene. The CDR3 region is CSVGSGPIETQYF. CDR3 nucleotide sequence: TGCAGCGTTGGGTCAGGTCCTATAGAGACCCAGTACTTC.

This clonotype was counted a few times. The chain is built from TRBV21-1 and TRBJ2-7; no check of the table's D call, TRBD1, against the DNA was made. TRBV21-1 represents a pseudogene. CDR3 length: 15 amino acids. CDR3 residues: CASSTKGLISYEQYF. The CDR3 DNA is TGTGCCAGCAGCACTAAGGGGTTGATATCCTACGAGCAGTACTTC.

J is TRBJ1-6 and V is TRBV12-3 or TRBV12-4; D gene uncertain. Trimming stripped 0 bases from V and 8 bases from J, with 11 bases between. The CDR3 is 15 residues long. CDR3 bases: TGTGCCAGCAGTTTAGCGCGGGCCTTTTATTCACCCCTCCACTTT. Its translation is CASSLARAFYSPLHF.

The V and J genes are TRBV15 and TRBJ2-3; D possibly corresponds to TRBD2 (5 bases). This CDR3 region has 15 residues. Trimming shortened V by 3 bases and J by 0 bases, and 10 bases separated the two germline ends. Germline values: CDR1 LNHNV, CDR2 YYDKDF (reference sequence). The CDR3: CATSRIRTSTDTQYF. The CDR3 DNA is TGTGCCACCAGCAGGATTCGGACTAGCACAGATACGCAGTATTTT. The entire variable domain, with the rest obtained from reference TRBV15 and TRBJ2-3, is as follows: DAMVIQNPRYQVTQFGKPVTLSCSQTLNHNVMYWYQQKSSQAPKLLFHYYDKDFNNEADTPDNFQSRRPNTSFCFLDIRSPGLGDTAMYLCATSRIRTSTDTQYFGPGTRLTVL.

J is TRBJ2-7 and V is TRBV11-2, with D tentatively TRBD2 (6 bases). The CDR3 has 16 residues. V was cut by 0 bases and J by 4 bases, with 16 bases left in between. Germline V gene data show CDR1 as SGHAT and CDR2 as FQNNGV. The CDR3 nucleotides are TGTGCCAGCAGCTTAGATGGCAGGGACTCCCTTTACGAGCAGTACTTC. It encodes CASSLDGRDSLYEQYF.

This sequence joins TRBV6-2 or TRBV6-3 and TRBJ2-1; 7 nucleotides align to TRBD2. Germline V gene data show CDR1 as MNHEY and CDR2 as SVGEGT. The CDR3 covers 15 residues. The V and J ends lost 2 bases and 5 bases, in that order; junction bases with no gene match: 6. CDR3 region: CASSYGLADNNEQFF. The DNA for the CDR3 is TGTGCCAGCAGTTACGGGCTAGCGGACAACAATGAGCAGTTCTTC.

The chain couples TRBV7-9 to TRBJ1-3, with 8 bases fitting TRBD1. CDR3 length: 16 amino acids. Germline assignment: CDR1 SEHNR and CDR2 FQNEAQ (reference sequence). The ends lost 5 bases at V and 0 bases at J; junction bases unmatched: 6. CDR3 region: CASSGGTGGSGNTIYF. The CDR3 DNA sequence: TGTGCCAGCAGCGGGGGGACAGGTGGCTCTGGAAACACCATATATTTT.

The chain is built from TRBV5-1 and TRBJ2-7; 10 bases align to TRBD2. This CDR3 is 16 amino acids long. V lost 4 bases to trimming and J lost 1 base; unmatched junction nucleotides: 8. The germline V gene has CDR1 SGHRS and CDR2 YFSETQ. CDR3 sequence (DNA): TGCGCCAGCAGCCCCCCTAGCGGGAGCGTATCCTACGAGCAGTACTTC. Residues: CASSPPSGSVSYEQYF.

This chain connects TRBV6-2 or TRBV6-3 to TRBJ1-5; 9 bases line up with TRBD1. V lost 5 bases, J lost 2 bases, and 13 bases stayed unmatched. The CDR3 has 18 amino acids. Germline CDR1 and CDR2: MNHEY and SVGEGT. In nucleotides, the CDR3 is TGTGCCAGCAGTACACACGGGACAGGGAGTAGTGGCAATCAGCCCCAGCATTTT. Translating gives CASSTHGTGSSGNQPQHF.

This clonotype occurred a few times. This chain's CDR3 is CASSQTGSYGYTF. The CDR3 region has the DNA TGTGCCAGCAGTCAGACAGGGTCCTATGGCTACACCTTC. V gene TRBV12-3 or TRBV12-4 combines with J gene TRBJ1-2; 7 nucleotides agree with TRBD1. CDR3 length: 13 amino acids. The junction had 4 bases not matched to a gene; V was cut back by 5 bases and J by 4 bases.

The V call is TRBV24-1, the J call TRBJ1-2; tentative D call: TRBD1 (6 bases). Per germline, CDR1 KGHDR and CDR2 SFDVKD. V dropped 4 bases and J dropped 8 bases, with 19 bases sitting between them. The CDR3 length is 15 residues. CDR3 sequence (DNA): TGTGCCACCAGTGACCCCGGGAGGTCAGGGGTCGGCTACACCTTC. Residues: CATSDPGRSGVGYTF.